This entry lists 19 T cell receptor beta chains sequenced from one sample in a study of cytomegalovirus exposure and HLA in healthy donors listed by TCRdb under 2017. Library preparation used the immunoSEQ multiplex PCR assay. For the multiplex PCR, a mixture combining 60 forward primers for TCR Vbeta segments and 13 reverse primers for TCR Jbeta segments was used. This immuneACCESS table, as held by TCRdb, lists in-frame sequences with V and J called but not all clones. Of the missing ones, under half trace to an unresolved V gene in checked studies; the others have no known cause. In all, the sample holds about 150,000 clones, and around 74% of those were seen once. The ten most abundant clones make up about 2.8% of the sample. The material sequenced was PBMCs. Receptors originate from a man aged 18 to 29 in good health and CMV-seronegative.

This clone was counted a few times. At one boundary the junction diverges from the germline segment, which might be a read error. The chain has TRBV2 and TRBJ2-4; no firm D call. The CDR3 extends over 11 amino acids. Germline V gene lookup returns CDR1 SNHLY and CDR2 FYNNEI. The CDR3 loop is CASGYMNSQYF. The CDR3, as DNA: TGTGCCAGCGGTTACATGAACAGTCAGTACTTC.

This chain links TRBV7-2 with TRBJ2-1; a possible D gene is TRBD1 (6 bases). Germline loops: CDR1 SGHTA, CDR2 FQGNSA. CDR3 length: 15 amino acids. Trimming cost V 1 base and J 9 bases, with 16 bases left between them. CDR3 sequence (DNA): TGTGCCAGCAGCTTAGGCCAGGGGTATTTTGCTGAGCAGTTCTTC. It is translated as CASSLGQGYFAEQFF.

The chain joins TRBV9 to TRBJ1-1; no reliable D call. This CDR3 region has 16 residues. The V and J ends lost 0 bases and 6 bases respectively, with 18 bases between them. Germline CDR1 and CDR2: SGDLS and YYNGEE. The DNA of the CDR3 is TGTGCCAGCAGCGTAGTTAAGGTAGAGTTGGGCTCTGAAGCTTTCTTT. This codes for CASSVVKVELGSEAFF.

Concerning this clone: The junction departs from the called germline gene at one end, perhaps through a read error. This chain connects TRBV28 to TRBJ2-2, with D perhaps matching TRBD1 (5 bases). Germline V CDR1 and CDR2: MDHEN, SYDVKM. The CDR3 is made up of 16 amino acids. The CDR3 loop reads CASSRTGFGNPGELFF. CDR3 coding DNA: TGTGCCAGCAGTCGCACAGGATTTGGGAACCCCGGGGAGCTGTTTTTT.

The CDR3: CASSQEGGGYTF. DNA for the CDR3: TGTGCCAGCAGCCAAGAGGGAGGTGGCTACACCTTC. V is TRBV4-2 and J is TRBJ1-2; D uncertain. Per germline, CDR1 LGHNA and CDR2 YNFKEQ. This CDR3 is built from 12 residues. Trimming stripped 0 bases from V and 7 bases from J, with 6 bases between.

The CDR3 sequence is CASSQQGYEQYF. Written as DNA, the CDR3 is TGTGCCAGTAGTCAACAGGGATACGAGCAGTACTTC. The chain carries TRBV19 and TRBJ2-7; D perhaps matches TRBD1 (6 bases). Germline CDR1 reads LNHDA; CDR2 reads SQIVND (reference sequence). This CDR3 comprises 12 residues. The V and J ends lost 5 bases and 4 bases respectively, with 9 bases between them.

The chain has TRBV29-1 and TRBJ2-1, with 8 positions matching TRBD1. CDR1 and CDR2 (germline): SQVTM, ANQGSEA. The length of the CDR3 is 13 residues. With V trimmed by 0 bases and J by 14 bases, 9 bases remained unmatched. CDR3 sequence (DNA): TGCAGCGTTGAAGATCGGTTCAGGGGGCAGGAGTTCTTC. Protein sequence: CSVEDRFRGQEFF.

The chain has TRBV11-3 and TRBJ1-1, with D uncertain. The CDR3 has 14 residues. CDR1 is SGHNT, CDR2 YENEEA, per germline. Trimming took 1 base from V and 5 from J, leaving 11 bases between them. CDR3 in amino acids: CASSLGGRGTEAFF. The CDR3 DNA follows: TGTGCCAGCAGCTTAGGGGGAAGAGGGACTGAAGCTTTCTTT.

There are a few counts of this clone. The V gene is TRBV4-1, the J gene TRBJ1-2; D is undetermined. CDR3 size: 15 residues. V lost 0 bases and J lost 4, with 12 bases in between. Germline V gene sequence: CDR1 MGHRA, CDR2 YSYEKL. CDR3 protein: CASSQEFGVGYGYTF. As DNA, the CDR3 is TGCGCCAGCAGCCAAGAATTCGGGGTAGGCTATGGCTACACCTTC.

The rearrangement joins TRBV10-2 to TRBJ1-1, with 9 bases that match TRBD1. Germline assignment: CDR1 WSHSY and CDR2 SAAADI. The CDR3 is 14 residues long. V was clipped by 6 bases and J by 1 base; unmatched bases: 3. CDR3 sequence (DNA): TGCGCCAGCAGGGACAGGGGCCGGAACACTGAAGCTTTCTTT. Protein product: CASRDRGRNTEAFF.

Turning to this clone: A junction end diverges from the germline sequence, so it may reflect a read error. The chain employs TRBV2 and TRBJ2-4; D possibly corresponds to TRBD1 (7 bases). CDR1 is SNHLY and CDR2 is FYNNEI in the germline V gene. The CDR3 length is 16 residues. The CDR3: CASSEEFRGAKNSQYF. The CDR3 coding sequence is TGTGCCAGCAGTGAAGAGTTCAGGGGGGCCAAAAACAGTCAGTACTTC.

In its sample, this clone was seen a few times. J is TRBJ1-2 and V is TRBV18, with D hard to call. CDR3 size: 14 residues. With 1 base removed from V and 3 bases from J, the gap between germline ends came to 9 bases. Germline lookup yields CDR1 KGHSH and CDR2 LQKENI. CDR3 region: CASSPQPSDYGYTF. CDR3 bases: TGTGCCAGCTCACCACAGCCGAGCGACTATGGCTACACCTTC. The full variable domain, completed using reference TRBV18 and TRBJ1-2, is NAGVMQNPRHLVRRRGQEARLRCSPMKGHSHVYWYRQLPEEGLKFMVYLQKENIIDESGMPKERFSAEFPKEGPSILRIQQVVRGDSAAYFCASSPQPSDYGYTFGSGTRLTVV.

The chain carries TRBV20-1 and TRBJ2-7, with D unresolved. V was trimmed by 5 bases and J by 3 bases, leaving 5 bases between them. Germline CDR1 reads DFQATT; CDR2 reads SNEGSKA (reference sequence). The CDR3 runs to 10 residues. CDR3 sequence (DNA): TGCAGTGCTGCGAACTACGAGCAGTACTTC. Translation gives CSAANYEQYF.

The CDR3 DNA sequence: TGTGCCAGCAGCTTAGCGGGGGGGCGTAACACCGGGGAGCTGTTTTTT. Residues: CASSLAGGRNTGELFF. The chain is built from TRBV7-2 and TRBJ2-2; D is possibly TRBD2 (7 bases). Germline V CDR1 and CDR2: SGHTA, FQGNSA. Deletions cut 0 bases from V and 2 bases from J, with 10 bases between. The CDR3 loop spans 16 amino acids.

The chain carries TRBV4-1 and TRBJ1-1; 7 nucleotides line up with TRBD1. Trimming cost V 1 base and J 3 bases; bases outside gene matches: 14. Germline V CDR1 and CDR2: MGHRA, YSYEKL. This CDR3 is 18 amino acids long. The CDR3 DNA follows: TGCGCCAGCAGCCAAGGCGACAGGGTTATGGTTAGTGACACTGAAGCTTTCTTT. This translates into CASSQGDRVMVSDTEAFF.

The V and J genes are TRBV16 and TRBJ1-1; D not certain. V was clipped by 1 base and J by 3 bases, with 12 bases between them. This CDR3 contains 15 residues. The germline CDR1 and CDR2 sequences are KGHSY and FQNENV. Here the CDR3 DNA reads TGTGCCAGCAGCCAATTCGAGGGTTGGGACACTGAAGCTTTCTTT. Residues: CASSQFEGWDTEAFF.

This clone was recorded a few times. J is TRBJ2-7 and V is TRBV7-9; D remains ambiguous. The CDR3 contains 13 residues. V was trimmed by 1 base and J by 6 bases, leaving 10 bases between them. CDR1 SEHNR and CDR2 FQNEAQ come from the germline V gene (reference sequence). The CDR3 spells CASSLEPTGEQYF. CDR3 nucleotides: TGTGCCAGCAGCTTAGAGCCCACCGGCGAGCAGTACTTC.

This clone was seen a handful of times. The CDR3 region is CATRHSGGRGYGYTF. The CDR3, as DNA: TGTGCCACAAGACATTCAGGGGGAAGGGGCTATGGCTACACCTTC. This chain links TRBV10-3 with TRBJ1-2; 7 bases map to TRBD1. Per the germline V gene, CDR1 is ENHRY and CDR2 is SYGVKD. The CDR3 covers 15 residues. Germline trimming cut 10 bases from V and 4 bases from J; bases unmatched to any gene: 15.

The chain uses TRBV6-5 and TRBJ1-2; D not certain. The length of the CDR3 is 11 residues. The germline gives CDR1 MNHEY, CDR2 SVGAGI. Trimming removed 11 bases at V and 0 bases at J, with 7 bases between. Written as DNA, the CDR3 is TGTGCCGGCCACGCTAACTATGGCTACACCTTC. Translated, it gives CAGHANYGYTF.